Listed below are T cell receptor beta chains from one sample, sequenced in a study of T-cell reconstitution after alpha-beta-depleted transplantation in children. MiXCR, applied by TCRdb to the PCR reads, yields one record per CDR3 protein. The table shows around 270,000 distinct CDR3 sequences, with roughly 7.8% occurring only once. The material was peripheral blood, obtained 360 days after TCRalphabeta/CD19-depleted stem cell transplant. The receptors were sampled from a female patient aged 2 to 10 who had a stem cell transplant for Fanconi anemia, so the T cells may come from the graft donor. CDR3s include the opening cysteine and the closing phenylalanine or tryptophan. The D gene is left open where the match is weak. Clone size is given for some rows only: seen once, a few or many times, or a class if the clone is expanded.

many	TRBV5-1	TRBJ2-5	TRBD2	TGCGCCAGCAGCTTGGAGGGGCTAGCGGGGTCCCAAGAGACCCAGTACTTC	CASSLEGLAGSQETQYF
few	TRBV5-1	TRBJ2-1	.	TGCGCCAGCAGCTCCACCTCCTACAATGAGCAGTTCTTC	CASSSTSYNEQFF
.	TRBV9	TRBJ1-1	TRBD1	TGTGCCAGCAGCGTAGGTACAGGGGGGGGATATAAGGAGACTGAAGCTTTCTTT	CASSVGTGGGYKETEAFF
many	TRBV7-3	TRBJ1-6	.	TGTGCCAGCAGCTTGAGGGGGGATAATTCACCCCTCCACTTT	CASSLRGDNSPLHF
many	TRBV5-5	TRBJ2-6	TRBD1	TGTGCCAGCAGCTTGACAGGGGTCGGGGCCAACGTCCTGACTTTC	CASSLTGVGANVLTF
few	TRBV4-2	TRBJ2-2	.	TGTGCCAGCAGCCCGGGCGCATCGAACACCGGGGAGCTGTTTTTT	CASSPGASNTGELFF
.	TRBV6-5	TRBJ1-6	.	TGTGCCAGCAGTTATTCGGCCCGTAATTCACCCCTCCACTTT	CASSYSARNSPLHF
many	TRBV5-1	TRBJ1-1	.	TGCGCCAGCAGCTTGTTAACGGGGGAGAACACTGAAGCTTTCTTT	CASSLLTGENTEAFF
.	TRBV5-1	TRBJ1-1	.	TGCGCCAGCAGCTCGGCAGGGGACACTGAAGCTTTCTTT	CASSSAGDTEAFF
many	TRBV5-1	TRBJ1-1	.	TGCGCCAGCAGCTCCCGAGGGGACACTGAAGCTTTCTTT	CASSSRGDTEAFF